This T cell receptor (beta chain) was obtained from a study of PD-L1 blockade in urothelial cancer. Turning to the study itself: The patients had undergone anywhere from 0 to 3 prior chemotherapy regimens. General observations from the study: Tumor-associated blood clones were expanded more by durable-benefit patients at 3 weeks.

The CDR3 is 13 amino acids. Germline-derived CDR1 and CDR2 are SGHVS and FQNEAQ. V was clipped by 4 bases and J by 7 bases, with 13 bases between them. The time point: pretreatment peripheral blood. Data came from immunoSEQ multiplex PCR; TCRdb stores just in-frame clones and leaves some out. This table has 55,000 to 80,000 clones, 70% to 90% appearing once. As for this clone: The antigen is not known.

The specimen comprised PBMCs, sampled around atezolizumab (anti-PD-L1) treatment. V is TRBV7-8 and J is TRBJ2-5; D remains ambiguous. The source is a man between 60 and 75 years old with urothelial cancer. The CDR3 spells CASSSPASGTQYF. The CDR3, as DNA: TGTGCCAGCAGCTCTCCGGCCTCGGGGACCCAGTACTTC. Supplemented by reference TRBV7-8 and TRBJ2-5, the full variable domain reads GAGVSQSPRYKVAKRGQDVALRCDPISGHVSLFWYQQALGQGPEFLTYFQNEAQLDKSGLPSDRFFAERPEGSVSTLKIQRTQQEDSAVYLCASSSPASGTQYFGPGTRLLVL.